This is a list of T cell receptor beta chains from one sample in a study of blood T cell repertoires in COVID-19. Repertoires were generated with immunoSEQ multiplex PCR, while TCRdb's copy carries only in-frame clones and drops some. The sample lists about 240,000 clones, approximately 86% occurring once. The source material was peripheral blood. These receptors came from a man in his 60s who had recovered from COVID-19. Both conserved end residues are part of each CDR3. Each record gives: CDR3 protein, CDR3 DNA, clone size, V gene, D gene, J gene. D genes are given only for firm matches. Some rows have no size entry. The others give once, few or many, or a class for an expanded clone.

CDR3 protein: CASSQGDTQYF
CDR3 DNA: TGTGCCAGCAGTCAGGGGGATACGCAGTATTTT
clone size: .
V gene: TRBV12-3/TRBV12-4
D gene: .
J gene: TRBJ2-3

CDR3 protein: CASSPLAGGSNEQFF
CDR3 DNA: TGTGCCAGCTCACCACTAGCGGGGGGGAGCAATGAGCAGTTCTTC
clone size: once
V gene: TRBV18
D gene: TRBD2
J gene: TRBJ2-1

CDR3 protein: CASSLGLDTEAFF
CDR3 DNA: TGTGCCAGCAGCCTGGGACTGGACACTGAAGCTTTCTTT
clone size: few
V gene: TRBV7-9
D gene: .
J gene: TRBJ1-1

CDR3 protein: CASSLWGRGSGELFF
CDR3 DNA: TGTGCCAGCAGCTTATGGGGGCGCGGTTCCGGGGAGCTGTTTTTT
clone size: .
V gene: TRBV11-2
D gene: .
J gene: TRBJ2-2

CDR3 protein: CSASAFQETQYF
CDR3 DNA: TGCAGTGCTAGTGCGTTCCAAGAGACCCAGTACTTC
clone size: .
V gene: TRBV20-1
D gene: .
J gene: TRBJ2-5

CDR3 protein: CASSRLTGEDTQYF
CDR3 DNA: TGTGCCAGCTCGCGTCTGACAGGGGAAGATACGCAGTATTTT
clone size: few
V gene: TRBV18
D gene: TRBD1
J gene: TRBJ2-3

CDR3 protein: CASSQRQGVPTDTQYF
CDR3 DNA: TGTGCCAGCAGTCAACGACAGGGGGTTCCCACAGATACGCAGTATTTT
clone size: once
V gene: TRBV9
D gene: TRBD1
J gene: TRBJ2-3

CDR3 protein: CASSVSGISLPFF
CDR3 DNA: TGTGCCAGCAGCGTAAGCGGGATATCGCTCCCGTTCTTC
clone size: .
V gene: TRBV9
D gene: TRBD2
J gene: TRBJ2-1

CDR3 protein: CASSEDRSGETQYF
CDR3 DNA: TGTGCCAGCAGTGAAGACCGGTCCGGAGAGACCCAGTACTTC
clone size: .
V gene: TRBV2
D gene: .
J gene: TRBJ2-5

CDR3 protein: CATSDLGAGANVLTF
CDR3 DNA: TGTGCCACCAGCGATTTGGGGGCCGGGGCCAACGTCCTGACTTTC
clone size: once
V gene: TRBV24-1
D gene: .
J gene: TRBJ2-6

CDR3 protein: CASSPPKASGQGIDTQYF
CDR3 DNA: TGTGCCAGCAGCCCCCCAAAAGCCTCGGGACAGGGAATAGATACGCAGTATTTT
clone size: .
V gene: TRBV7-9
D gene: TRBD1
J gene: TRBJ2-3

CDR3 protein: CASSPRRYFEKLFF
CDR3 DNA: TGTGCCAGCAGCCCCAGGCGTTACTTTGAAAAACTGTTTTTT
clone size: .
V gene: TRBV28
D gene: .
J gene: TRBJ1-4

CDR3 protein: CASSLNRDRGIF
CDR3 DNA: TGTGCCAGCAGTCTAAACCGGGACAGGGGGATCTTT
clone size: once
V gene: TRBV6-6
D gene: TRBD1
J gene: TRBJ1-1

CDR3 protein: CASSVGSGGYTGELFF
CDR3 DNA: TGTGCCAGCAGCGTAGGTAGCGGGGGGTACACCGGGGAGCTGTTTTTT
clone size: .
V gene: TRBV9
D gene: TRBD2
J gene: TRBJ2-2

CDR3 protein: CASSLMWGDGVRNYGYTF
CDR3 DNA: TGTGCCAGCAGCCTCATGTGGGGGGATGGCGTTCGGAACTATGGCTACACCTTC
clone size: .
V gene: TRBV28
D gene: .
J gene: TRBJ1-2

CDR3 protein: CAGARTGAGELFF
CDR3 DNA: TGTGCCGGAGCACGGACGGGGGCCGGGGAGCTGTTTTTT
clone size: .
V gene: TRBV6-5
D gene: .
J gene: TRBJ2-2

CDR3 protein: CASSLLGQGREDTQYF
CDR3 DNA: TGCGCCAGCAGCTTGCTCGGACAGGGGAGGGAAGATACGCAGTATTTT
clone size: .
V gene: TRBV5-1
D gene: TRBD1
J gene: TRBJ2-3

CDR3 protein: CASSFLATVQETQYF
CDR3 DNA: TGTGCCAGCAGTTTCCTAGCGACTGTCCAAGAGACCCAGTACTTC
clone size: .
V gene: TRBV27
D gene: .
J gene: TRBJ2-5

CDR3 protein: CAWSSGGVDSPLHF
CDR3 DNA: TGTGCCTGGAGTTCAGGGGGCGTCGATTCACCCCTCCACTTT
clone size: .
V gene: TRBV30
D gene: TRBD1
J gene: TRBJ1-6

CDR3 protein: CASSIGLAYNEQFF
CDR3 DNA: TGTGCCAGCAGCATAGGACTAGCCTACAATGAGCAGTTCTTC
clone size: .
V gene: TRBV7-2
D gene: TRBD2
J gene: TRBJ2-1

CDR3 protein: CASSGTGLNQPQHF
CDR3 DNA: TGTGCCAGCAGTGGGACAGGTTTAAATCAGCCCCAGCATTTT
clone size: .
V gene: TRBV2
D gene: TRBD1
J gene: TRBJ1-5

CDR3 protein: CASSGFNRDQETQYF
CDR3 DNA: TGTGCCAGCAGTGGATTTAACAGGGATCAAGAGACCCAGTACTTC
clone size: .
V gene: TRBV2
D gene: .
J gene: TRBJ2-5

CDR3 protein: CASSPGQQETQYF
CDR3 DNA: TGTGCCAGCTCACCAGGACAGCAAGAGACCCAGTACTTC
clone size: .
V gene: TRBV18
D gene: .
J gene: TRBJ2-5

CDR3 protein: CASSIGGTGDSPLHF
CDR3 DNA: TGTGCCAGTAGTATAGGCGGGACAGGAGATTCACCCCTCCACTTT
clone size: few
V gene: TRBV19
D gene: TRBD1
J gene: TRBJ1-6

CDR3 protein: CASGVLLAGELFF
CDR3 DNA: TGTGCTAGTGGGGTATTACTCGCCGGGGAGCTGTTTTTT
clone size: .
V gene: TRBV12-5
D gene: .
J gene: TRBJ2-2

CDR3 protein: CASTSRGQVNEKLFF
CDR3 DNA: TGTGCCAGCACCAGTCGAGGACAGGTTAATGAAAAACTGTTTTTT
clone size: .
V gene: TRBV28
D gene: TRBD1
J gene: TRBJ1-4

CDR3 protein: CASSPGQVRYGYTF
CDR3 DNA: TGTGCCAGCAGCCCCGGACAAGTGCGCTATGGCTACACCTTC
clone size: .
V gene: TRBV6-5
D gene: .
J gene: TRBJ1-2

CDR3 protein: CASSETGNQETQYF
CDR3 DNA: TGTGCCAGCAGTGAGACAGGTAACCAAGAGACCCAGTACTTC
clone size: .
V gene: TRBV27
D gene: .
J gene: TRBJ2-5

CDR3 protein: CASSLTSGGQSEQFF
CDR3 DNA: TGTGCCAGCAGCTTGACTAGCGGGGGGCAGAGTGAGCAGTTCTTC
clone size: .
V gene: TRBV6-6
D gene: TRBD2
J gene: TRBJ2-1

CDR3 protein: CASSLLVVGELFF
CDR3 DNA: TGTGCCAGCAGTTTATTAGTGGTCGGGGAGCTGTTTTTT
clone size: .
V gene: TRBV28
D gene: .
J gene: TRBJ2-2

CDR3 protein: CASNRQGNNEQFF
CDR3 DNA: TGTGCCAGCAACAGACAGGGTAACAATGAGCAGTTCTTC
clone size: .
V gene: TRBV2
D gene: TRBD1
J gene: TRBJ2-1

CDR3 protein: CASGIGGNQPQHF
CDR3 DNA: TGTGCCAGCGGGATAGGGGGTAATCAGCCCCAGCATTTT
clone size: once
V gene: TRBV12-3/TRBV12-4
D gene: .
J gene: TRBJ1-5

CDR3 protein: CASSQPTGRNEKLFF
CDR3 DNA: TGTGCCAGCAGCCAGCCGACAGGTCGTAATGAAAAACTGTTTTTT
clone size: .
V gene: TRBV5-6
D gene: .
J gene: TRBJ1-4

CDR3 protein: CASSPDRNQPQHF
CDR3 DNA: TGTGCCAGCAGTCCGGACAGGAATCAGCCCCAGCATTTT
clone size: .
V gene: TRBV6-2/TRBV6-3
D gene: TRBD1
J gene: TRBJ1-5

CDR3 protein: CASSPPGTYEQYF
CDR3 DNA: TGTGCCAGCAGTCCGCCAGGGACCTACGAGCAGTACTTC
clone size: .
V gene: TRBV7-2
D gene: .
J gene: TRBJ2-7

CDR3 protein: CAWSVGAGNQPQHF
CDR3 DNA: TGTGCCTGGAGTGTAGGGGCAGGGAATCAGCCCCAGCATTTT
clone size: .
V gene: TRBV30
D gene: .
J gene: TRBJ1-5